These 7 T cell receptor beta chains share one sample of origin, sequenced in a study of blood T cell repertoires in COVID-19 (dated by TCRdb to about 2020). The library was made by the immunoSEQ multiplex PCR assay. The immuneACCESS repertoire file appears here via TCRdb, limited to in-frame rearrangements. These files lack a portion of the clones; in checked studies, under half of the deficit traces to unresolved V genes, and the cause of the others is not known. The table for this sample lists roughly 49,000 clones; around 84% of them were counted only once. Roughly 4% of the sample lies in the top ten. Sequencing was done on a sample of peripheral blood. These receptors all stem from a man at least 80 years old with active COVID-19.

V usage is TRBV10-2 and J usage is TRBJ2-1; 9 bases match TRBD2. The length of the CDR3 is 17 residues. The germline V gene has CDR1 WSHSY and CDR2 SAAADI. V lost 5 bases and J lost 5; bases outside the gene matches: 13. CDR3 nucleotide sequence: TGCGCCAGCAGTTCCATAAACCTAGCGGGAATGGACAATGAGCAGTTCTTC. Its translation: CASSSINLAGMDNEQFF.

The chain couples TRBV7-2 to TRBJ1-1; D is uncertain. Trimming left V 3 bases short and J 0 bases short, with 8 bases between. The CDR3 has 14 amino acids. Germline CDR1 SGHTA, CDR2 FQGNSA. The CDR3 coding sequence is TGTGCCAGCAGCTTCGAGGGATTGAACACTGAAGCTTTCTTT. Amino acids: CASSFEGLNTEAFF. Based on the CDR3 plus reference TRBV7-2 and TRBJ1-1, the full variable domain is GAGVSQSPSNKVTEKGKDVELRCDPISGHTALYWYRQSLGQGLEFLIYFQGNSAPDKSGLPSDRFSAERTGGSVSTLTIQRTQQEDSAVYLCASSFEGLNTEAFFGQGTRLTVV.

The CDR3 loop reads CASSIFDRGREPQHF. CDR3 nucleotides: TGTGCCAGTAGTATTTTTGACAGGGGGCGCGAGCCCCAGCATTTT. This rearrangement joins TRBV19 to TRBJ1-5; 10 bases match TRBD1. With V trimmed by 3 bases and J by 8 bases, 7 bases remained unmatched. The length of the CDR3 is 15 residues. Germline CDR1 and CDR2: LNHDA and SQIVND (reference sequence).

This clone was counted a single time. V is TRBV18 and J is TRBJ2-3; D remains unclear. CDR3 length equals 14 residues. The germline V and J ends were trimmed by 0 bases and 3 bases, with 7 bases remaining between them. CDR1 and CDR2 (germline): KGHSH, LQKENI. CDR3 protein: CASSPPIQTDTQYF. The CDR3 coding sequence is TGTGCCAGCTCACCACCGATTCAGACAGATACGCAGTATTTT.

V gene TRBV20-1 combines with J gene TRBJ2-3; 8 bases are shared with TRBD2. Germline CDR1 reads DFQATT; CDR2 reads SNEGSKA (reference sequence). CDR3 length: 11 amino acids. The junction had 2 bases not matched to a gene; V was cut back by 7 bases and J by 5 bases. Here the CDR3 DNA reads TGCAGTGTCGGGAGGGAAGATACGCAGTATTTT. The encoded protein is CSVGREDTQYF.

The V gene is TRBV28, the J gene TRBJ2-1, with D possibly TRBD1 on 5 matching bases. CDR3 length: 14 residues. Germline V CDR1 and CDR2: MDHEN, SYDVKM. Trimming removed 6 bases at V and 5 bases at J, with 14 bases between. The CDR3 DNA reads as TGTGCCAGCAGCGTTTTAGGCAGGGACAATGAGCAGTTCTTC. Protein product: CASSVLGRDNEQFF. The whole variable domain, remainder taken from reference TRBV28 and TRBJ2-1, is DVKVTQSSRYLVKRTGEKVFLECVQDMDHENMFWYRQDPGLGLRLIYFSYDVKMKEKGDIPEGYSVSREKKERFSLILESASTNQTSMYLCASSVLGRDNEQFFGPGTRLTVL.

The rearrangement uses TRBV11-2 and TRBJ2-1; 10 bases align to TRBD2. CDR1 is SGHAT and CDR2 is FQNNGV in the germline V gene. The CDR3 runs 15 residues. The V gene end was trimmed by 3 bases and the J gene end by 5 bases; junction bases not matched to a gene: 4. The CDR3 is CASSFTGTSDNEQFF. DNA for the CDR3: TGTGCCAGCAGCTTTACCGGGACTAGCGACAATGAGCAGTTCTTC.